These 26 T cell receptor beta chains originate from one sample sequenced in a study of shared clonotypes between healthy human individuals. Sequenced by immunoSEQ multiplex PCR; TCRdb stores in-frame clones only, minus some. The table lists about 1 million clones, about 75% of them singletons. Sequencing was performed on memory CD4+ T cells sorted from blood. Subset indicated: CD45RA-negative fraction. The receptors shown here come from a man between 18 and 29 years old in good health.

This clone came up a few times. This chain connects TRBV7-9 to TRBJ2-7; 7 nucleotides align to TRBD1. Trimming took 5 bases from V and 6 from J; bases not matched to a gene: 10. The CDR3 is 14 amino acids. The V gene's germline CDR1 is SEHNR and CDR2 FQNEAQ (reference sequence). The CDR3 region is CASSILTGPLEQYF. The CDR3 DNA sequence: TGTGCCAGCAGCATTCTGACAGGGCCCCTCGAGCAGTACTTC.

This clone has only a few counts. The chain has TRBV6-5 and TRBJ1-2; D remains ambiguous. The CDR3 length is 13 residues. Between the trimmed V and J ends, which lost 6 bases and 4 bases, there was a span of 12 bases. From germline, CDR1 is MNHEY and CDR2 SVGAGI. The CDR3 coding sequence is TGTGCCAGCAGCGACGGCCTTTCCTATGGCTACACCTTC. Protein sequence: CASSDGLSYGYTF.

This clone appeared once. The same CDR3 can be traced to other DNA sequences in this sample. This chain uses TRBV6-5 with TRBJ1-5; D is ambiguous. The length of the CDR3 is 13 residues. The V gene's germline CDR1 is MNHEY and CDR2 SVGAGI. The V gene lost 0 bases and the J gene lost 4 bases, with 4 bases spanning the gap. CDR3 in amino acids: CASSYSLNQPQHF. CDR3 in DNA: TGTGCCAGCAGTTACTCGTTAAATCAGCCCCAGCATTTT.

The chain links TRBV5-6 to TRBJ2-3; D may be TRBD1 (5 bases). The V gene's germline CDR1 is SGHDT and CDR2 YYEEEE. The CDR3 covers 14 residues. The V and J ends lost 0 bases and 11 bases respectively, with 16 bases between them. The CDR3 spells CASSLVGAGPGQYF. CDR3 bases: TGTGCCAGCAGCTTGGTAGGGGCCGGGCCGGGGCAGTATTTT. Full variable domain (outside the CDR3, taken from reference TRBV5-6 and TRBJ2-3): DAGVTQSPTHLIKTRGQQVTLRCSPKSGHDTVSWYQQALGQGPQFIFQYYEEEERQRGNFPDRFSGHQFPNYSSELNVNALLLGDSALYLCASSLVGAGPGQYFGPGTRLTVL.

CDR3 DNA: TGCGCCAGCAGTAGCCGAACTGATTACAATGAGCAGTTCTTC. Amino acids: CASSSRTDYNEQFF. The rearrangement links TRBV5-1 to TRBJ2-1; unclear D gene. The CDR3 length is 14 residues. Germline assignment: CDR1 SGHRS and CDR2 YFSETQ. With 5 bases removed from V and 4 bases from J, the gap between germline ends came to 13 bases.

This clone was detected only once. V is TRBV28 and J is TRBJ2-5; the D gene is possibly TRBD1 (6 bases). The J call is doubtful: the DNA matches TRBJ2-7 better. This CDR3 is 13 amino acids long. Germline V gives CDR1 MDHEN, CDR2 SYDVKM. In DNA form, the CDR3 reads TGTGCCAGCAGTTCCGGGACACGTTACGAGCAGTACTTC. This sequence encodes CASSSGTRYEQYF.

This chain links TRBV9 with TRBJ1-1, with 8 nucleotides matching TRBD1. V shed 4 bases, J shed 1 base, and the junction held 6 bases outside the gene matches. The CDR3 spans 15 residues. CDR1 and CDR2 from the germline V gene are SGDLS and YYNGEE. CDR3 in amino acids: CASSSPDRGNTEAFF. CDR3 DNA sequence: TGTGCCAGCAGCTCACCCGACAGGGGGAACACTGAAGCTTTCTTT.

This clone was seen just once. The V gene is TRBV27, the J gene TRBJ2-3, with TRBD2 identical over 12 bases. This CDR3 has 16 residues. Germline loops: CDR1 MNHEY, CDR2 SMNVEV (reference sequence). J was trimmed by 2 bases and V by 4 bases; bases with no gene match: 4. Here the CDR3 reads CASSSRLAGVTDTQYF. Here the CDR3 DNA reads TGTGCCAGCAGTTCTCGACTAGCGGGGGTCACAGATACGCAGTATTTT.

The chain carries TRBV20-1 and TRBJ1-1, with D uncertain. The V end lost 5 bases, the J end lost 3 bases, and 7 bases lay between the germline ends. This CDR3 comprises 11 residues. Per germline, CDR1 DFQATT and CDR2 SNEGSKA (reference sequence). The CDR3: CSAPGHTEAFF. Here the CDR3 DNA reads TGCAGTGCTCCGGGTCACACTGAAGCTTTCTTT.

This clone showed up just once. The chain employs TRBV11-2 and TRBJ2-7, with TRBD1 matching over 11 bases. Germline trimming cut 2 bases from V and 2 bases from J; bases unmatched to any gene: 2. The CDR3 is made up of 15 amino acids. CDR1 is SGHAT and CDR2 is FQNNGV in the germline V gene. CDR3 amino acids: CASSLRTGGTYEQYF. The DNA for the CDR3 is TGTGCCAGCAGCTTAAGGACAGGGGGCACCTACGAGCAGTACTTC.

This chain joins TRBV5-4 and TRBJ2-3, with 7 nucleotides matching TRBD1. V lost 5 bases, J lost 0 bases, and 6 bases stayed unmatched. CDR3 length: 15 residues. CDR1 is SGHNT and CDR2 is YYREEE in the germline V gene (reference sequence). Written as DNA, the CDR3 is TGTGCCAGCAGAAAGACAGGGACGAGCACAGATACGCAGTATTTT. Translation gives CASRKTGTSTDTQYF. Full variable domain (remainder filled in from reference TRBV5-4 and TRBJ2-3): ETGVTQSPTHLIKTRGQQVTLRCSSQSGHNTVSWYQQALGQGPQFIFQYYREEENGRGNFPPRFSGLQFPNYSSELNVNALELDDSALYLCASRKTGTSTDTQYFGPGTRLTVL.

This clone has more than one count but fewer than ten. The J gene is TRBJ1-5, the V gene TRBV30; no definite D call. V lost 4 bases and J lost 4, with 14 bases in between. This CDR3 has 14 amino acids. Looked up from germline, CDR1 is GTSNPN and CDR2 is SVGIG (reference sequence). CDR3 protein: CAWTPLGGNQPQHF. The DNA of the CDR3 is TGTGCCTGGACCCCCCTAGGTGGGAATCAGCCCCAGCATTTT.

CDR3 in DNA: TGTGCCAGCCGCTCTGGAAGGGTGGGGGTAAGCTACGAGCAGTACTTC. Translated: CASRSGRVGVSYEQYF. This chain uses TRBV28 with TRBJ2-7, with D possibly called TRBD1 or TRBD2 (5 bases each). Germline CDR1 is MDHEN and CDR2 is SYDVKM. V was cut by 8 bases and J by 3 bases, with 23 bases left in between. There are 16 residues in the CDR3.

CDR3 DNA: TGTGCCAGCAGGGGACTAGCGTGGGAGCAGTACTTC. Protein product: CASRGLAWEQYF. V gene TRBV6-6 combines with J gene TRBJ2-7; 10 bases match TRBD2. The CDR3 sequence is 12 residues long. The germline V gene encodes CDR1 MNHNY and CDR2 SVGAGI (reference sequence). Trimming at V came to 6 bases and at J to 7 bases, leaving 3 bases not matched to a gene.

V is TRBV7-9 and J is TRBJ1-4; D is unresolved. Between the trimmed V and J ends, which lost 3 bases and 4 bases, there was a span of 9 bases. Germline CDR1 SEHNR, CDR2 FQNEAQ (reference sequence). CDR3 length: 14 amino acids. The CDR3 nucleotides are TGTGCCAGCAGCTTCTCGACGGGTAATGAAAAACTGTTTTTT. Its protein is CASSFSTGNEKLFF.

V usage is TRBV5-6 and J usage is TRBJ2-7; D is perhaps TRBD1 (6 bases). The CDR3 spans 16 residues. Germline CDR1 is SGHDT and CDR2 is YYEEEE. Between the trimmed V and J ends, which lost 4 bases and 4 bases, there was a span of 21 bases. The DNA of the CDR3 is TGTGCCAGCAGCCCTCGCCCCCGGCAGGGGAAGTACGAGCAGTACTTC. It translates to CASSPRPRQGKYEQYF.

There are many counts of this clone. The CDR3 spells CASSQVGTAQPQHF. CDR3 bases: TGCGCCAGCAGCCAAGTAGGGACGGCGCAGCCCCAGCATTTT. The chain uses TRBV4-1 and TRBJ1-5; weak D call: TRBD1 (5 bases). CDR1 and CDR2 (germline): MGHRA, YSYEKL. The V and J ends lost 1 base and 7 bases respectively, with 11 bases between them. The CDR3 is made up of 14 amino acids.

This clone appeared many times. The chain recombines TRBV9 with TRBJ2-7; a weak D match, TRBD2 (6 bases). Trimming cost V 0 bases and J 3 bases, with 13 bases left between them. The CDR3 has 15 amino acids. Germline values: CDR1 SGDLS, CDR2 YYNGEE. CDR3 coding DNA: TGTGCCAGCAGCGTAGAGGGAGGATTGATCTACGAGCAGTACTTC. This translates into CASSVEGGLIYEQYF.

The chain combines TRBV2 with TRBJ2-1; 9 bases map to TRBD2. The junction had 13 bases not matched to a gene; V was cut back by 6 bases and J by 7 bases. The CDR3 consists of 16 residues. Germline loops: CDR1 SNHLY, CDR2 FYNNEI. This CDR3 is CASSAWGGRAGNEQFF. Here the CDR3 DNA reads TGTGCCAGCAGCGCTTGGGGCGGGAGGGCCGGAAATGAGCAGTTCTTC.

This sequence joins TRBV7-9 and TRBJ2-5; 7 bases line up with TRBD1. V was clipped by 2 bases and J by 5 bases; unmatched bases: 5. The CDR3 sequence is 14 residues long. Germline loops: CDR1 SEHNR, CDR2 FQNEAQ (reference sequence). This CDR3 is CASSLMTGQETQYF. The DNA of the CDR3 is TGTGCCAGCAGCTTAATGACAGGGCAGGAGACCCAGTACTTC.

V and J are TRBV6-6 and TRBJ2-7, with 13 bases lining up with TRBD2. Germline V gives CDR1 MNHNY, CDR2 SVGAGI (reference sequence). The CDR3 contains 15 residues. V was clipped by 6 bases and J by 2 bases; unmatched bases: 4. CDR3 in amino acids: CASRGTSGEAYEQYF. The CDR3 DNA follows: TGTGCCAGCAGGGGGACTAGCGGGGAGGCCTACGAGCAGTACTTC.

At least ten counts were recorded for this clone. The chain recombines TRBV27 with TRBJ1-2, with a weak D call TRBD1 (5 bases). CDR1 is MNHEY and CDR2 is SMNVEV in the germline V gene (reference sequence). CDR3 length equals 15 residues. V was shortened by 5 bases and J by 4 bases, with 17 bases between the two germline ends. In DNA, the CDR3 is TGTGCCAGCAGTCCGCGAGGGGCGGCGGGCTATGGCTACACCTTC. Translation: CASSPRGAAGYGYTF.

The chain employs TRBV19 and TRBJ1-2, with TRBD1 identical over 9 bases. The ends lost 6 bases at V and 0 bases at J; junction bases unmatched: 8. Germline CDR1 reads LNHDA; CDR2 reads SQIVND (reference sequence). The CDR3 extends over 16 amino acids. The CDR3 region is CASRPGTGSPNYGYTF. As DNA, the CDR3 is TGTGCCAGTAGGCCCGGGACAGGGTCTCCTAACTATGGCTACACCTTC.

For this clone: This specimen includes other DNA sequences encoding the same CDR3. The chain carries TRBV14 and TRBJ2-1; weak D call: TRBD1 (5 bases). Per germline, CDR1 SGHDN and CDR2 FVKESK. V lost 4 bases to trimming and J lost 7 bases, with 8 bases between them. The CDR3 is 12 residues long. This CDR3 reads CASSPSGNEQFF. CDR3 in DNA: TGTGCCAGCAGCCCTTCAGGGAATGAGCAGTTCTTC.

A remark on this clone: This could be a read error, since a much larger clone is one nucleotide away. As DNA, the CDR3 is TGTGCCAGCTCACGAGGGAGCTCTGGAAACACCATATATTTT. The encoded protein is CASSRGSSGNTIYF. This sequence joins TRBV18 and TRBJ1-3; D remains unclear. Trimming took 4 bases from V and 0 from J, leaving 7 bases between them. This CDR3 has 14 amino acids. Germline CDR1 reads KGHSH; CDR2 reads LQKENI.

Remarks on this clone: Within the sample, other DNA sequences also encode this same CDR3. The CDR3: CASSGEGSKETQYF. CDR3 nucleotide sequence: TGCGCCAGCAGCGGGGAGGGCAGCAAAGAGACCCAGTACTTC. The rearrangement uses TRBV5-1 and TRBJ2-5; 7 bases line up with TRBD2. CDR3 size: 14 residues. CDR1 is SGHRS, CDR2 YFSETQ, per germline. Trimming removed 4 bases from V and 3 bases from J; junction bases left unmatched: 6.